A selection of T cell receptor beta chains follows, all from one sample in a study of shared clonotypes between healthy human individuals. This table comes from immunoSEQ multiplex PCR, and its TCRdb copy is limited to in-frame clones, with some not included. This sample has about 2 million clones, with 85% to 95% found just once. Sequencing was performed on naive CD4+ T cells sorted from blood. The origin of the receptors is a man in his late teens or twenties in good health. Each CDR3 is given with its conserved first and last residue. A D gene is named only where the DNA matches it firmly. Clone size, where shown, is once, few, many, or a class for clones that have expanded.

CDR3aa,CDR3nt,j_gene,v_gene,d_gene,abundance
CASSYKGQGETEAFF,TGTGCCAGCAGTTACAAGGGACAGGGGGAGACTGAAGCTTTCTTT,TRBJ1-1,TRBV28,TRBD1,.
CASSNRGPLSYEQYF,TGTGCCAGCAGCAATAGGGGGCCCCTCTCCTACGAGCAGTACTTC,TRBJ2-7,TRBV5-4,TRBD1,.
CASSFVGSGGYTF,TGCGCCAGCAGCTTCGTGGGGTCCGGTGGCTACACCTTC,TRBJ1-2,TRBV5-1,.,.
CASSPEPGQGTKNEQFF,TGTGCCAGCAGCCCCGAACCCGGACAGGGAACCAAGAATGAGCAGTTCTTC,TRBJ2-1,TRBV13,TRBD1,.
CASSQGSGEQYF,TGTGCCAGCAGTCAGGGCTCCGGGGAGCAGTACTTC,TRBJ2-7,TRBV6-1,.,once
CASSFGRLAYEQYF,TGTGCCAGCAGTTTTGGACGCCTTGCCTACGAGCAGTACTTC,TRBJ2-7,TRBV28,.,.
CALDRGPPSEQYF,TGTGCCTTAGACAGGGGGCCGCCCTCCGAGCAGTACTTC,TRBJ2-7,TRBV30,TRBD1,.
CASSSDGLLNQPQHF,TGTGCCAGCAGCTCCGACGGGCTCCTCAATCAGCCCCAGCATTTT,TRBJ1-5,TRBV2,.,.
CASSPGDFQPQHF,TGTGCCAGCTCACCCGGGGACTTTCAGCCCCAGCATTTT,TRBJ1-5,TRBV18,.,.
CASSDGGQGGQPQHF,TGTGCCAGCAGTGACGGCGGTCAGGGTGGCCAGCCCCAGCATTTT,TRBJ1-5,TRBV6-4,.,.
CASSGPETYGYTF,TGCGCCAGCAGCGGCCCAGAGACCTATGGCTACACCTTC,TRBJ1-2,TRBV5-1,.,.
CASSLVANSPLHF,TGTGCCAGCAGCTTAGTTGCCAATTCACCCCTCCACTTT,TRBJ1-6,TRBV7-9,.,once
CASSSSQGANTEAFF,TGCGCCAGCAGCTCTTCGCAGGGGGCCAACACTGAAGCTTTCTTT,TRBJ1-1,TRBV5-1,TRBD1,.
CASSLVRGTEAFF,TGCGCCAGCAGCTTGGTTCGAGGAACTGAAGCTTTCTTT,TRBJ1-1,TRBV5-1,.,once
CASREDYNSPLHF,TGTGCCAGCAGGGAGGATTATAATTCACCCCTCCACTTT,TRBJ1-6,TRBV2,.,.
CATSSAPSGGEQYF,TGTGCCACCAGCAGTGCCCCCAGCGGGGGTGAGCAGTACTTC,TRBJ2-7,TRBV15,TRBD2,.
CASYRTGHSYEQYF,TGTGCCAGCTACAGGACAGGGCACTCCTACGAGCAGTACTTC,TRBJ2-7,TRBV5-4,TRBD1,.
CASSFLLADTQYF,TGTGCCAGCAGCTTCCTGCTCGCAGATACGCAGTATTTT,TRBJ2-3,TRBV11-3,.,.
CASSDDRLTWLFF,TGTGCCAGCAGTGACGACAGGTTAACTTGGCTGTTTTTT,TRBJ2-2,TRBV2,.,.
CASSPYRGGSYEQYF,TGCGCCAGCAGCCCGTACAGGGGTGGGTCCTACGAGCAGTACTTC,TRBJ2-7,TRBV5-1,TRBD1,.
CASTRAYTDTQYF,TGTGCCAGCACCAGGGCCTACACAGATACGCAGTATTTT,TRBJ2-3,TRBV2,.,.
CASSLGPAGGTGELFF,TGTGCCAGCAGCTTAGGTCCAGCGGGAGGAACCGGGGAGCTGTTTTTT,TRBJ2-2,TRBV7-2,TRBD2,.
CASSQRDSTGYTF,TGTGCCAGCTCACAACGGGACAGTACGGGCTACACCTTC,TRBJ1-2,TRBV18,TRBD1,.
CASKSNYGYTF,TGTGCCAGTAAGTCTAACTATGGCTACACCTTC,TRBJ1-2,TRBV19,.,.
CACLADLAKNIQYF,TGTGCCTGCCTAGCGGACCTAGCCAAAAACATTCAGTACTTC,TRBJ2-4,TRBV30,TRBD2,once
CASSEVGQYF,TGTGCCAGCAGTGAGGTGGGGCAGTACTTC,TRBJ2-7,TRBV2,.,.
CASGRAGDRYGYTF,TGTGCCAGCGGGAGGGCAGGGGATCGGTATGGCTACACCTTC,TRBJ1-2,TRBV27,.,.
CAESCGGRADTEAFF,TGCGCAGAATCGTGCGGGGGACGCGCTGACACTGAAGCTTTCTTT,TRBJ1-1,TRBV10-1,.,.
CASGLRDEQYF,TGTGCTAGTGGTTTAAGGGACGAGCAGTACTTC,TRBJ2-7,TRBV12-5,.,once
CAIGQSTNEKLFF,TGTGCCATCGGACAGTCAACTAATGAAAAACTGTTTTTT,TRBJ1-4,TRBV7-9,.,.
CASSLTSGELAKNIQYF,TGTGCCAGCAGCTTAACTTCGGGGGAACTAGCCAAAAACATTCAGTACTTC,TRBJ2-4,TRBV7-2,.,.
CASSQEADYNSPLHF,TGCGCCAGCAGCCAAGAGGCCGATTATAATTCACCCCTCCACTTT,TRBJ1-6,TRBV4-1,.,.
CASSLVGQYTEAFF,TGTGCCAGCAGCTTGGTTGGACAGTACACTGAAGCTTTCTTT,TRBJ1-1,TRBV5-4,.,once
CASSLDPDFVAQYF,TGTGCCAGCAGCTTAGATCCCGATTTTGTGGCCCAGTACTTC,TRBJ2-5,TRBV11-2,.,.
CASSRSGGWEQYF,TGCGCCAGCAGCCGCTCTGGCGGGTGGGAGCAGTACTTC,TRBJ2-7,TRBV4-1,.,.
CAWSVRRYTEAFF,TGTGCCTGGAGTGTACGGAGGTACACTGAAGCTTTCTTT,TRBJ1-1,TRBV30,.,.
CASSSGQGSGNTIYF,TGTGCCAGCAGTTCGGGACAGGGTTCTGGAAACACCATATATTTT,TRBJ1-3,TRBV6-5,TRBD1,.
CASTSGRAFSNYGYTF,TGTGCCAGCACCTCGGGTCGGGCTTTTTCTAACTATGGCTACACCTTC,TRBJ1-2,TRBV11-2,.,.
CASIPHPGTDTQYF,TGCGCCAGCATACCCCATCCGGGGACAGATACGCAGTATTTT,TRBJ2-3,TRBV5-1,.,.
CASSLAQVTYEQYF,TGCGCCAGCAGCTTGGCGCAGGTTACCTACGAGCAGTACTTC,TRBJ2-7,TRBV5-1,.,.
CASSVGGRGTDTQYF,TGTGCCAGCAGCGTAGGCGGGAGGGGCACAGATACGCAGTATTTT,TRBJ2-3,TRBV9,TRBD2,.